This TCR beta chain was captured in a study of beta chain features in type 1 diabetes. Remarks on this clone: The antigen is undetermined.

Study-wide results and limits: TCRB CDR3 length was moderately but significantly reduced in all four CD4+ subsets of Type 1 diabetes patients. VDJ junctions from type 1 diabetes patients carried fewer insertions and larger deletions.

CDR3 length: 10 amino acids. The V end was cut by 8 bases, the J end by 10 bases, with 14 bases between. Germline assignment: CDR1 SQVTM and CDR2 ANQGSEA. Sequenced material consisted of expressed TCRB transcripts (all of the isolated RNA was reverse transcribed). This table comes from immunoSEQ multiplex PCR, and its TCRdb copy is limited to in-frame clones, with some not included. The sample holds around 240,000 clones, around 65% seen once. The J gene is TRBJ1-1, the V gene TRBV29-1, with D hard to call. This sequence was found in a young man in good health. Source material: naive CD4+ T cells from blood. CDR3 protein: CSPRARGAFF. The CDR3 bases are TGCAGCCCCCGTGCCAGAGGAGCTTTCTTT.